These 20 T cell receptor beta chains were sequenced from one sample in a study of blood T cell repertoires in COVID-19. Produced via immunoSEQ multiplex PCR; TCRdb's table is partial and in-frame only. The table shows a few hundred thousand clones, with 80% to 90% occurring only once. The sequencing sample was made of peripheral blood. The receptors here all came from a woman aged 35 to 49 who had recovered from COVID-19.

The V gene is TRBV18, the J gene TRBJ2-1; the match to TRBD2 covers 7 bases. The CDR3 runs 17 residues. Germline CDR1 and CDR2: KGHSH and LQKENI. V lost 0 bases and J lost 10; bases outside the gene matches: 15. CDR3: CASSPPVPGASGAEQFF. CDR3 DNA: TGTGCCAGCTCACCACCCGTTCCGGGTGCCAGCGGGGCCGAGCAGTTCTTC.

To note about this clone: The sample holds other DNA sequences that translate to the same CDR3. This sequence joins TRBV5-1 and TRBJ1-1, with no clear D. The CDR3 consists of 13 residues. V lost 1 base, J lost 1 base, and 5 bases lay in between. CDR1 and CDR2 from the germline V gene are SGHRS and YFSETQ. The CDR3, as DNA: TGCGCCAGCAGCTTGCGGGAGAACACTGAAGCTTTCTTT. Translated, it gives CASSLRENTEAFF.

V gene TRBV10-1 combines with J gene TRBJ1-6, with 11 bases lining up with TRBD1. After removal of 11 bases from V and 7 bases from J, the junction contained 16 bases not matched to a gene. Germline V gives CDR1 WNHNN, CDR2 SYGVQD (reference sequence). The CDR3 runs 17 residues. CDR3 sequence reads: CAGLLRTGGPENSPLHF. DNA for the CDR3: TGCGCCGGATTACTAAGGACAGGGGGCCCAGAAAATTCACCCCTCCACTTT.

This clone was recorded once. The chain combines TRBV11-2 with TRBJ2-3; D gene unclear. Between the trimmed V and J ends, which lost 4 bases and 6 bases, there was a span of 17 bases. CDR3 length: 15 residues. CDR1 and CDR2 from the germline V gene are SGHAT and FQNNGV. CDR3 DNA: TGTGCCAGCAGCTCGGGTGTTGTTACTCCGGATACGCAGTATTTT. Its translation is CASSSGVVTPDTQYF.

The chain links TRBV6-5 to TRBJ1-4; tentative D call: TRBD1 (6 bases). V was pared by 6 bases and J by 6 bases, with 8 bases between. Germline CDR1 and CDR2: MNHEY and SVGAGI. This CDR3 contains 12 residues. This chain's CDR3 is CASRRQDEKLFF. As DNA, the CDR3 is TGTGCCAGCAGACGACAGGATGAAAAACTGTTTTTT.

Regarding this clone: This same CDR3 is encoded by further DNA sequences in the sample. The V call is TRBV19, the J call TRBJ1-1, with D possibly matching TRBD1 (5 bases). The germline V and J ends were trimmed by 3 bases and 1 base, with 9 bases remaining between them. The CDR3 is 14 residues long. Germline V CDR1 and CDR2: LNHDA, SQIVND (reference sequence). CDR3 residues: CASSIQGPNTEAFF. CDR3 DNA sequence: TGTGCCAGTAGTATTCAGGGTCCGAACACTGAAGCTTTCTTT.

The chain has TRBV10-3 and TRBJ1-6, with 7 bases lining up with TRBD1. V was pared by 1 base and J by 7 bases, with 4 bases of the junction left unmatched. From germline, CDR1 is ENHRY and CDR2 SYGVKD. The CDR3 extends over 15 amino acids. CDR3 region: CAISELDRSNSPLHF. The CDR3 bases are TGTGCCATCAGTGAGTTGGACAGGTCGAATTCACCCCTCCACTTT.

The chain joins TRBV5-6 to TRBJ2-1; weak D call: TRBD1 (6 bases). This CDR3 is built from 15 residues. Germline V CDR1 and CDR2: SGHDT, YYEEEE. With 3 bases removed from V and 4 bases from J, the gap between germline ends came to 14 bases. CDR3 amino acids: CASSSTVQGYNEQFF. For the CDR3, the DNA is TGTGCCAGCAGCTCAACAGTCCAGGGGTACAATGAGCAGTTCTTC. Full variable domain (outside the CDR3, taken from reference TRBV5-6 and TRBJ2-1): DAGVTQSPTHLIKTRGQQVTLRCSPKSGHDTVSWYQQALGQGPQFIFQYYEEEERQRGNFPDRFSGHQFPNYSSELNVNALLLGDSALYLCASSSTVQGYNEQFFGPGTRLTVL.

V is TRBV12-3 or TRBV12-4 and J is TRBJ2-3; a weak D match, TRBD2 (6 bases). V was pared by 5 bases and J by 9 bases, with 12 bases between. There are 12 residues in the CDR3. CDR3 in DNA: TGTGCCAGCAGTGGGGGGTTCAAAACGCAGTATTTT. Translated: CASSGGFKTQYF.

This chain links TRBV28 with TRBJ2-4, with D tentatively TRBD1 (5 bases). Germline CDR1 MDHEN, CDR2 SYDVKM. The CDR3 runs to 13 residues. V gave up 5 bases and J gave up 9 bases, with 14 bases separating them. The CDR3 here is CASSRQIPGIQYF. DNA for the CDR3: TGTGCCAGCAGTAGACAGATCCCTGGCATTCAGTACTTC.

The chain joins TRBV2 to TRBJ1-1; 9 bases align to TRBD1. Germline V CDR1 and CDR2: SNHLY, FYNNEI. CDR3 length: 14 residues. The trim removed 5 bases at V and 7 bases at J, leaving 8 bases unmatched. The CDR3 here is CASSQGGQGLEAFF. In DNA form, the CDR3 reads TGTGCCAGCAGTCAAGGTGGACAGGGGCTTGAAGCTTTCTTT.

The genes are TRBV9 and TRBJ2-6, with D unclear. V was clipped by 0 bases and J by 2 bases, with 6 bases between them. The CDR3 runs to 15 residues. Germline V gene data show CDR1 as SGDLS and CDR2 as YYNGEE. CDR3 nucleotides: TGTGCCAGCAGCGTAGGCGTCGCTGGGGCCAACGTCCTGACTTTC. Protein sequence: CASSVGVAGANVLTF.

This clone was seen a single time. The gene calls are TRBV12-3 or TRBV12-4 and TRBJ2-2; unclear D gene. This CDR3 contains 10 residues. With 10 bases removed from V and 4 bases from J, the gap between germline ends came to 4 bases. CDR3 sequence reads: CATFTGELFF. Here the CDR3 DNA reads TGTGCCACTTTCACCGGGGAGCTGTTTTTT.

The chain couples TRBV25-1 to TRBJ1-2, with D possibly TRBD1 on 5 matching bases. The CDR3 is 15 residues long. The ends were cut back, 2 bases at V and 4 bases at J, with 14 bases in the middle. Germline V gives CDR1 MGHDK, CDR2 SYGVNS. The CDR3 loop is CASSEEAGEVYGYTF. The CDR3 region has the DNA TGTGCCAGCAGTGAAGAAGCGGGGGAGGTCTATGGCTACACCTTC.

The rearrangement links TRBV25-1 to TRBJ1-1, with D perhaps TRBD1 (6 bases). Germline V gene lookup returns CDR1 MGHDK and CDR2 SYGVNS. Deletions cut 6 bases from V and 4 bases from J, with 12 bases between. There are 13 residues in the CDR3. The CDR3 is CASSPTGSTEAFF. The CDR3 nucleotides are TGTGCCAGCAGCCCAACAGGGAGCACTGAAGCTTTCTTT.

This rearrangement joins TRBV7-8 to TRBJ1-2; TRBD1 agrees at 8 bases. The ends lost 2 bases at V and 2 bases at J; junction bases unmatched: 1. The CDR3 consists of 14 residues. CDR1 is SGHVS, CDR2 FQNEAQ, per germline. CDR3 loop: CASSLSGGNYGYTF. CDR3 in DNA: TGTGCCAGCAGCTTATCAGGGGGCAACTATGGCTACACCTTC.

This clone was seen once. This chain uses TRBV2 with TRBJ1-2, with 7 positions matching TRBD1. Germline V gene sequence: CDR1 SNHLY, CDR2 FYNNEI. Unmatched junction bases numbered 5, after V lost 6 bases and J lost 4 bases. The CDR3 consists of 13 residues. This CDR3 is CASRLPGGYGYTF. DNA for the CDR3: TGTGCCAGCAGGCTTCCAGGGGGCTATGGCTACACCTTC. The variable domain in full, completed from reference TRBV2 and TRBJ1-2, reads EPEVTQTPSHQVTQMGQEVILRCVPISNHLYFYWYRQILGQKVEFLVSFYNNEISEKSEIFDDQFSVERPDGSNFTLKIRSTKLEDSAMYFCASRLPGGYGYTFGSGTRLTVV.

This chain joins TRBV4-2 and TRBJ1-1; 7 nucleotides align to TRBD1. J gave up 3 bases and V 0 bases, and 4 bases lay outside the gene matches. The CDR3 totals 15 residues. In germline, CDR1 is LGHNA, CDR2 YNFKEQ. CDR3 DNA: TGTGCCAGCAGCCAAGAGACAGGGAAGTACACTGAAGCTTTCTTT. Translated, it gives CASSQETGKYTEAFF.

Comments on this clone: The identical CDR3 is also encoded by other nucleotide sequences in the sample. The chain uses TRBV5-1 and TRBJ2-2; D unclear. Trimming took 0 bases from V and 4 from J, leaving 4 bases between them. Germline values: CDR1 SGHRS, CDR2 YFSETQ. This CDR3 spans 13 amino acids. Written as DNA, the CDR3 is TGCGCCAGCAGCTTGGCGGTCACCGGGGAGCTGTTTTTT. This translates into CASSLAVTGELFF.

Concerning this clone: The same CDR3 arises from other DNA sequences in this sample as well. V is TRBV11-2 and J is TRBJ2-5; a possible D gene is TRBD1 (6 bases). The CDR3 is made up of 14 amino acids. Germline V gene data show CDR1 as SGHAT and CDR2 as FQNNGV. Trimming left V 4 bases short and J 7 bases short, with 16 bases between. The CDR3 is CASSSQGFGGTQYF. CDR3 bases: TGTGCCAGCAGCTCCCAGGGGTTTGGGGGGACCCAGTACTTC.